This paragraph covers one T cell receptor (beta chain) sequence. This sample stems from a study of blood T cell repertoires in COVID-19. Across the whole study: T cells, B-cell-depleted T cells, or PBMCs provided the cDNA or gDNA that served as material.

Seattle cases were enrolled at active infection and followed longitudinally. The germline V gene encodes CDR1 LGHDT and CDR2 YNNKEL (reference sequence). The CDR3 loop spans 11 amino acids. Trimming left V 5 bases short and J 12 bases short, with 11 bases between. How the authors handled the data: Amplification of reference gene primers provided the estimated nucleated cell counts. Data came from immunoSEQ multiplex PCR; TCRdb stores just in-frame clones and leaves some out. V and J calls and clone size are as listed in that table; D and trimming were resolved from the DNA. The data hold about 210,000 clones, with 85% observed a single time.

The source is a man between 50 and 59 years old with COVID-19, enrolled during active disease. Material: peripheral blood. J is TRBJ2-1 and V is TRBV3-1 (or the pseudogene TRBV3-2), with D possibly being TRBD1 (6 bases). The CDR3 DNA follows: TGTGCCAGCAGCTACGAAGGGGGGCAGTTCTTC. Encoded protein: CASSYEGGQFF.